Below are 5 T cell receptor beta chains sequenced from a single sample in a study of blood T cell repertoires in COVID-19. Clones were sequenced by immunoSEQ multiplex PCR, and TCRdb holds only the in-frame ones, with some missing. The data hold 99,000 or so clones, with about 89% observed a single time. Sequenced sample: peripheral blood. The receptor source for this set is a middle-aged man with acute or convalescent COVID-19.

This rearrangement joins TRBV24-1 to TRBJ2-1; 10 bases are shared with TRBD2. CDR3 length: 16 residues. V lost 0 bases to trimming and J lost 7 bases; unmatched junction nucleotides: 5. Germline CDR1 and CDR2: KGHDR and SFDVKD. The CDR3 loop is CATSDLGLAGENEQFF. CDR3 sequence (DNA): TGTGCCACCAGTGATTTGGGGCTAGCGGGAGAAAATGAGCAGTTCTTC.

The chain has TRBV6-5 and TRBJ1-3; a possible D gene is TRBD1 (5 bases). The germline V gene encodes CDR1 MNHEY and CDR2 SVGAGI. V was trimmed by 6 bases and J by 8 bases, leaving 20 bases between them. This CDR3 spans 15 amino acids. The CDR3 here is CASSPTPGWGDTIYF. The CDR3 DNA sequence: TGTGCCAGCAGCCCGACCCCGGGCTGGGGGGACACCATATATTTT.

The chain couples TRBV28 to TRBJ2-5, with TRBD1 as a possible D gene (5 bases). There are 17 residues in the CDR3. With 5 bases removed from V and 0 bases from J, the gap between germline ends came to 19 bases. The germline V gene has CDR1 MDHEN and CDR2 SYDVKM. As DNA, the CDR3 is TGTGCCAGCAGTCCCACGGCTCGGACATCGTACCAAGAGACCCAGTACTTC. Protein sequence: CASSPTARTSYQETQYF. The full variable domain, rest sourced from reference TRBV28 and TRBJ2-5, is DVKVTQSSRYLVKRTGEKVFLECVQDMDHENMFWYRQDPGLGLRLIYFSYDVKMKEKGDIPEGYSVSREKKERFSLILESASTNQTSMYLCASSPTARTSYQETQYFGPGTRLLVL.

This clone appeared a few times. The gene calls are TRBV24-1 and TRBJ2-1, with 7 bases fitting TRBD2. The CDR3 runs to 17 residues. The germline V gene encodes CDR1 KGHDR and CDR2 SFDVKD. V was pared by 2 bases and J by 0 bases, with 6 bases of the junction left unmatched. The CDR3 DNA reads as TGTGCCACCAGTGATTCCCCATGGACTAGCTCCTACAATGAGCAGTTCTTC. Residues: CATSDSPWTSSYNEQFF.

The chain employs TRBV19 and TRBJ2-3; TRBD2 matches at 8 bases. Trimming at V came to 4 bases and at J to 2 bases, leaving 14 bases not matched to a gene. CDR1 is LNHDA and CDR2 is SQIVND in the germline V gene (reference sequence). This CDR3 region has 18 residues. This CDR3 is CASSRNVRGSGTTDTQYF. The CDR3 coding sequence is TGTGCCAGTAGTAGAAACGTCCGAGGTAGCGGGACCACAGATACGCAGTATTTT.